This TCR beta chain was obtained from a study of cytomegalovirus exposure and HLA in healthy donors. General study points: Donor immune exposure was known only as CMV serostatus.

A word on this clone: Antigen unknown.

Germline values: CDR1 SGHVS, CDR2 FQNEAQ. V gave up 2 bases and J gave up 1 base, with 12 bases separating them. CDR3 length: 16 amino acids. The PCR was carried out with 60 Vbeta primers and 13 Jbeta primers. Using immunoSEQ multiplex PCR, the repertoire was profiled, and TCRdb retains in-frame clones only, with some absent. This sample carries more than 140,000 clones, around three fifths of them seen once, and the ten largest clones take 2.5% to 3.5%. The gene calls are TRBV7-8 and TRBJ2-1; tentative D call: TRBD2 (5 bases). This TCR was sampled from a woman aged 25 to 39 in good health and CMV-seropositive. Material for sequencing was PBMCs. For the CDR3, the DNA is TGTGCCAGCAGCTTATCATGGTGGAGGTCCTACAATGAGCAGTTCTTC. Translation: CASSLSWWRSYNEQFF. Supplemented by reference TRBV7-8 and TRBJ2-1, the full variable domain reads GAGVSQSPRYKVAKRGQDVALRCDPISGHVSLFWYQQALGQGPEFLTYFQNEAQLDKSGLPSDRFFAERPEGSVSTLKIQRTQQEDSAVYLCASSLSWWRSYNEQFFGPGTRLTVL.